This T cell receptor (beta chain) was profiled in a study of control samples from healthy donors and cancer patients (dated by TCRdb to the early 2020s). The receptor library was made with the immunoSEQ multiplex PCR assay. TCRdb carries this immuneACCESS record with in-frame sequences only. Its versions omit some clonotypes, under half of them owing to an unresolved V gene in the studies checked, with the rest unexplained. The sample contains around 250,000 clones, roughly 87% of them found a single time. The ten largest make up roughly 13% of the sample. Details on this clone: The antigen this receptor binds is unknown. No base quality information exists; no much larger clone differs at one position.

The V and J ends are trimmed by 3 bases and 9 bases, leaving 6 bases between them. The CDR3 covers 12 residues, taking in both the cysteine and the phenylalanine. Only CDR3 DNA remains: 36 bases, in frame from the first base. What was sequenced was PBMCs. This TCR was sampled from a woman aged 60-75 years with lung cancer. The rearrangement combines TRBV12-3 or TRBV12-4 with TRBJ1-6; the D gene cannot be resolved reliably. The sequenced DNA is TGTGCCAGCAGTTTTGAGGGTTCACCCCTCCACTTT. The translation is CASSFEGSPLHF.